This T cell receptor beta chain was retrieved from a study of CD8 T cells in ankylosing spondylitis. Findings and limits, study-wide: Among TCR beta sequences, a motif of several highly homologous variants appeared characteristic of ankylosing spondylitis blood. Disease-linked clones were reportedly significantly enriched in matched ankylosing spondylitis synovial fluid. Relatively rare in peripheral blood, disease-linked clones were also CD8+.

Quantitative 5'-RACE with molecular barcodes generated TCR beta libraries. MiXCR, applied by TCRdb to the 5' RACE reads, yields one record per CDR3 protein. The sample comprises fewer than 130,000 distinct CDR3 sequences, 24% of which are singletons, and around 12% rests with the top ten. This clonotype showed up just a few times. The antigen remains undetermined. The TCR originated in a male donor with ankylosing spondylitis. The specimen was synovial fluid, either unsorted or a sorted T cell fraction (not recorded which).

For the CDR3, the DNA is TGTGCCAGCAGCTTCGAGTATAATTCACCCCTCCACTTT. It is translated as CASSFEYNSPLHF. The rearrangement uses TRBV7-9 and TRBJ1-6; D remains ambiguous. In germline, CDR1 is SEHNR, CDR2 FQNEAQ (reference sequence). The V gene lost 3 bases and the J gene lost 4 bases, with 4 bases spanning the gap. The CDR3 spans 13 residues.